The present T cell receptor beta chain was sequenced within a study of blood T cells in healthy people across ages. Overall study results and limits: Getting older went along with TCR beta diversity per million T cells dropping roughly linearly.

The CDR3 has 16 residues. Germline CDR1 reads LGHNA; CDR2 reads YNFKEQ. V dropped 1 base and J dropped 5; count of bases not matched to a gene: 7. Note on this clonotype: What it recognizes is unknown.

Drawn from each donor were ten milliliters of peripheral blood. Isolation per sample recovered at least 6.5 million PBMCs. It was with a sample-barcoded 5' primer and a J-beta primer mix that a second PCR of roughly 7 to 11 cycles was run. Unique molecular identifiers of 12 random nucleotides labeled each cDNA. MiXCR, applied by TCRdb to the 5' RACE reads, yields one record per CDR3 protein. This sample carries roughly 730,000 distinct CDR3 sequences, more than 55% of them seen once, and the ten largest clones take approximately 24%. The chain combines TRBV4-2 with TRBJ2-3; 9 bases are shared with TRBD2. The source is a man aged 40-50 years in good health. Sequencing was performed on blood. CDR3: CASSQAPSGAGDTQYF. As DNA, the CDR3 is TGTGCCAGCAGCCAAGCACCTAGCGGGGCCGGAGATACGCAGTATTTT.